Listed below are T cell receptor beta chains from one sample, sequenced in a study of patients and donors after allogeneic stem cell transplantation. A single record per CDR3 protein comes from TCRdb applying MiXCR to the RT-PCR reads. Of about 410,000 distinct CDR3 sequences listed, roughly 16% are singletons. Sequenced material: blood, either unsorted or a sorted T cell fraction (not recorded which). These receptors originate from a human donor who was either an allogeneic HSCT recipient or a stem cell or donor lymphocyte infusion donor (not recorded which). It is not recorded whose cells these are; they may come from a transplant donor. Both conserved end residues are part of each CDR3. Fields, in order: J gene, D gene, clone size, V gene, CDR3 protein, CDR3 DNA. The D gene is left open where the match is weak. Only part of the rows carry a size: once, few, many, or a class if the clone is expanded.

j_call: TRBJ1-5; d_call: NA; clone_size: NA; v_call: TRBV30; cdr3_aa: CACSDGGPQHF; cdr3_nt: TGTGCCTGTTCAGATGGAGGGCCCCAGCATTTT
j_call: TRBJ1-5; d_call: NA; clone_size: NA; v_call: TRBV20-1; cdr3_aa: CSARETSNQPQHF; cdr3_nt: TGCAGTGCTAGAGAAACTAGCAATCAGCCCCAGCATTTT
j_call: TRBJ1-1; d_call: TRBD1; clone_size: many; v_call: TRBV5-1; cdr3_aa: CASSSDRVGTEAFF; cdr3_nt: TGCGCCAGCAGCTCCGACAGGGTCGGCACTGAAGCTTTCTTT
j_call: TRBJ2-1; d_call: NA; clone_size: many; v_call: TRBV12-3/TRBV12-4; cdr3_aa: CASTSRPYNEQFF; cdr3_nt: TGTGCCAGCACCTCGCGGCCTTACAATGAGCAGTTCTTC
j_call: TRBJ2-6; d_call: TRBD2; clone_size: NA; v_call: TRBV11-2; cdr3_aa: CASSLGLAGNSGANVLTF; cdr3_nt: TGTGCCAGCAGCTTAGGACTAGCGGGTAACTCTGGGGCCAACGTCCTGACTTTC
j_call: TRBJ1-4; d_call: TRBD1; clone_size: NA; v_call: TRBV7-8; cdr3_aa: CASRVAGTGLLATNEKLFF; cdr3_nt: TGTGCCAGCAGAGTTGCTGGGACAGGGCTCCTTGCAACTAATGAAAAACTGTTTTTT
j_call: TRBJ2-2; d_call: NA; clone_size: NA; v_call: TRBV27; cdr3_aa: CASSLPRGGELFF; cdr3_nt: TGTGCCAGCAGTTTACCCCGGGGCGGGGAGCTGTTTTTT
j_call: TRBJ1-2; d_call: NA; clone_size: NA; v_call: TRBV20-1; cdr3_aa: CSARDRQDYGYTF; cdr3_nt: TGCAGTGCTAGAGATCGGCAGGACTATGGCTACACCTTC
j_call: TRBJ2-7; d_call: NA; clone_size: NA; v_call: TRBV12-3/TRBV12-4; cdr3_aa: CASRYRARGEQYF; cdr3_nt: TGTGCCAGCAGGTACAGGGCCCGCGGCGAGCAGTACTTC
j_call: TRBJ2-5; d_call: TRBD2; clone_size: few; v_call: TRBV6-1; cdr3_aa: CASRGSSKAGRETQYF; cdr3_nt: TGTGCCAGCAGGGGGTCATCCAAAGCGGGGCGGGAGACCCAGTACTTC
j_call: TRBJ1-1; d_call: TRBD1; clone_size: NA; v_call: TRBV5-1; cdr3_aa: CASTGGTEAFF; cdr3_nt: TGCGCCAGTACAGGGGGCACTGAAGCTTTCTTT
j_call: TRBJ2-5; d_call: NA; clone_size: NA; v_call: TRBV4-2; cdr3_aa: CASSQDEGVETQYF; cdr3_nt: TGTGCCAGCAGCCAAGATGAGGGTGTGGAGACCCAGTACTTC
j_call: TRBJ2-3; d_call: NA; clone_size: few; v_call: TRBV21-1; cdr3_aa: CASTRRAPTQYF; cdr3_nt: TGTGCCAGCACCAGGCGGGCCCCCACGCAGTATTTT
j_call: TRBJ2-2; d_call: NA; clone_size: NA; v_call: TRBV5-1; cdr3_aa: CASRPGVQGAGELFF; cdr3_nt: TGCGCCAGCAGACCCGGCGTTCAAGGTGCCGGGGAGCTGTTTTTT
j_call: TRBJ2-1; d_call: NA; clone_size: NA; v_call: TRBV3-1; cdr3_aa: CASSHPLDAYNEQFF; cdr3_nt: TGTGCCAGCAGCCATCCTTTGGACGCCTACAATGAGCAGTTCTTC
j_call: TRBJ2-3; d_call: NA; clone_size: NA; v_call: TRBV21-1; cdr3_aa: CASSPPPADTQYF; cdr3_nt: TGTGCCAGCAGCCCTCCGCCGGCAGATACGCAGTATTTT
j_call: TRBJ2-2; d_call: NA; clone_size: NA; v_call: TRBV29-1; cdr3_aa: CSVGPGNTGELFF; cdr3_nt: TGCAGCGTTGGACCGGGGAACACCGGGGAGCTGTTTTTT
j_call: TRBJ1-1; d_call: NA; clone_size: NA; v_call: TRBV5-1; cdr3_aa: CASSPTSGASEAFF; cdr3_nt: TGCGCCAGCAGCCCTACCAGTGGTGCCAGTGAAGCTTTCTTT
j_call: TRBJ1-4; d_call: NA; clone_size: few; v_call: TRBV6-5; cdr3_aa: CASSYGRGISGEKLFF; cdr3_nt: TGTGCCAGCAGTTACGGCAGGGGAATAAGTGGTGAAAAACTGTTTTTT
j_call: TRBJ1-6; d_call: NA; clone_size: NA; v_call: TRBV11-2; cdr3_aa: CASSPGLKPGSPLHF; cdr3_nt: TGTGCCAGCAGCCCCGGACTCAAACCGGGGTCACCCCTCCACTTT
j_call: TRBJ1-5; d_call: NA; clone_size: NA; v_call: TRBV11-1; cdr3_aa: CASSADGYSNQPQHF; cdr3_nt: TGTGCCAGCAGCGCGGACGGTTATAGCAATCAGCCCCAGCATTTT
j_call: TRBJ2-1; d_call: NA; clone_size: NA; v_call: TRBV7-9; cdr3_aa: CASSFPGQRREDEQFF; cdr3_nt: TGTGCCAGCAGCTTCCCGGGACAGCGAAGGGAGGATGAGCAGTTCTTC
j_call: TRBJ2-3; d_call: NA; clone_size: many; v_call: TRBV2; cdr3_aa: CASSRDRTDTQYF; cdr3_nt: TGTGCCAGCAGCCGGGACCGCACAGATACGCAGTATTTT
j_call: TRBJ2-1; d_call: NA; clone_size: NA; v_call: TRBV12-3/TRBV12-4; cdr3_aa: CASSLALGSRGPNEQFF; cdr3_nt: TGTGCCAGCAGTTTAGCGCTCGGGTCACGGGGACCCAATGAGCAGTTCTTC
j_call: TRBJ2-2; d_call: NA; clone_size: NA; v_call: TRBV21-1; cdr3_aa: CASSLKTGFNTGELFF; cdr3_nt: TGTGCCAGCAGCTTGAAAACGGGTTTCAACACCGGGGAGCTGTTTTTT
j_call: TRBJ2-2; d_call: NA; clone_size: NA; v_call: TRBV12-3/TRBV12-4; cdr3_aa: CASSLAGQANTGELFF; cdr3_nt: TGTGCCAGCAGTCTAGCGGGACAGGCGAACACCGGGGAGCTGTTTTTT
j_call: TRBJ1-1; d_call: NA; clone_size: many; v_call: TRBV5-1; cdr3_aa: CASSFLGDTEAFF; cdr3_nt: TGCGCCAGCAGCTTCTTGGGGGACACTGAAGCTTTCTTT
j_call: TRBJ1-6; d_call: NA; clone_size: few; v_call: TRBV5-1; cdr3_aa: CASSGPGDSPLHF; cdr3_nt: TGCGCCAGCAGCGGGCCAGGGGATTCACCCCTCCACTTT
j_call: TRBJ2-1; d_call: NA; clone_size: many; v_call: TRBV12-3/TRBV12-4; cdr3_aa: CASSFGQGIHNEQFF; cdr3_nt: TGTGCCAGCAGTTTTGGGCAGGGAATCCACAATGAGCAGTTCTTC